This T cell receptor (beta chain) was captured in a study of shared T cell receptors in the human thymus. Germline CDR1 reads KGHSH; CDR2 reads LQKENI. This CDR3 comprises 14 residues. The V segment lost 6 bases and the J segment 3 bases; nucleotides outside the gene matches: 4. TCRdb's table, derived via immunoSEQ multiplex PCR, lists solely in-frame clones and lacks some. The sample consists of over 450,000 clones, about 84% of them appearing once. The table lists this clone with a count of one. A further study also used this sample, focusing on human thymus T cells. That report notes: In corrective heart surgery, resections were taken, and these provided the thymus tissue.

This sequence joins TRBV18 and TRBJ2-7; 11 nucleotides align to TRBD1. The sequencing input was thymocytes. The receptor's source is a boy under three years old with a congenital heart defect. CDR3 in amino acids: CASSSGQGGYEQYF. For the CDR3, the DNA is TGTGCCAGCTCGTCGGGACAGGGGGGCTACGAGCAGTACTTC.